The 10 T cell receptor beta chains presented below share a single source sample, sequenced in a study of identifying expanded T cells in peripheral blood. Method: immunoSEQ multiplex PCR; TCRdb's copy keeps in-frame clones and lacks some. The sample includes 100,000 to 110,000 clones, 88% of them seen just once. Sample: blood. The receptor source for this set is a person aged 18 to 70 in good health.

The chain uses TRBV30 and TRBJ1-2; 9 bases are shared with TRBD1. CDR1 is GTSNPN and CDR2 is SVGIG in the germline V gene (reference sequence). This CDR3 contains 14 residues. V lost 2 bases to trimming and J lost 4 bases; unmatched junction nucleotides: 5. As DNA, the CDR3 is TGTGCCTGGAGTTATCCGGGACAGGGCTATGGCTACACCTTC. This codes for CAWSYPGQGYGYTF.

With respect to this clone: The junction departs from the called germline gene at one end, perhaps through a read error. Additional DNA sequences in this sample encode the identical CDR3. CDR3 nucleotides: TGTAGCGTTGAAGGGTCGAGGTCAAATGAGCAGTTCTTC. Protein: CSVEGSRSNEQFF. The genes are TRBV29-1 and TRBJ2-1; tentatively, D is TRBD2 (5 bases). CDR1 SQVTM and CDR2 ANQGSEA come from the germline V gene. The CDR3 consists of 13 residues.

The V and J genes are TRBV27 and TRBJ1-1; D is uncertain. CDR1 and CDR2 from the germline V gene are MNHEY and SMNVEV (reference sequence). V was pared by 4 bases and J by 1 base, with 10 bases between. The CDR3 contains 14 residues. CDR3 DNA sequence: TGTGCCAGCAGTTCTAACAGCCAGAACACTGAAGCTTTCTTT. This encodes CASSSNSQNTEAFF.

The chain employs TRBV18 and TRBJ2-2; no reliable D call. Germline lookup yields CDR1 KGHSH and CDR2 LQKENI. The V gene lost 3 bases and the J gene lost 7 bases, with 9 bases spanning the gap. The CDR3 contains 13 residues. DNA of the CDR3: TGTGCCAGCTCACCTTTGGTAGTCGGGGAGCTGTTTTTT. Translating it yields CASSPLVVGELFF.

The chain joins TRBV13 to TRBJ1-2, with no clear D. This CDR3 has 14 residues. Germline values: CDR1 PRHDT, CDR2 FYEKMQ (reference sequence). V was trimmed by 2 bases and J by 7 bases, leaving 14 bases between them. The CDR3 protein is CASSLPAEVVGYTF. As DNA, the CDR3 is TGTGCCAGCAGCTTACCTGCCGAGGTGGTTGGCTACACCTTC.

This rearrangement joins TRBV4-1 to TRBJ2-7; D might be TRBD2 (5 bases). The germline V gene has CDR1 MGHRA and CDR2 YSYEKL. There are 13 residues in the CDR3. The V and J ends lost 3 bases and 7 bases respectively, with 13 bases between them. The DNA for the CDR3 is TGCGCCAGCAGCCATGAGGGCCCACGAGAGCAGTACTTC. Its protein is CASSHEGPREQYF.

The count of this clone is one. This rearrangement joins TRBV19 to TRBJ1-2; D is possibly TRBD1 (5 bases). V was shortened by 3 bases and J by 8 bases, with 13 bases between the two germline ends. The length of the CDR3 is 13 residues. The germline gives CDR1 LNHDA, CDR2 SQIVND (reference sequence). CDR3 DNA: TGTGCCAGTAGTATTGGGCAGGGAGACGGCTACACCTTC. Protein: CASSIGQGDGYTF.

The rearrangement links TRBV2 to TRBJ1-4; 9 bases align to TRBD1. CDR1 is SNHLY and CDR2 is FYNNEI in the germline V gene. The CDR3 spans 16 residues. J gave up 3 bases and V 3 bases, and 5 bases lay outside the gene matches. DNA of the CDR3: TGTGCCAGCAGTGAGTTCTGGACAGGGGCTAATGAAAAACTGTTTTTT. As protein: CASSEFWTGANEKLFF.

The chain is built from TRBV29-1 and TRBJ1-1; tentative D call: TRBD1 (5 bases). This CDR3 contains 12 residues. Germline-derived CDR1 and CDR2 are SQVTM and ANQGSEA. Trimming removed 8 bases from V and 5 bases from J, with 15 bases in between. The CDR3 region has the DNA TGCAGCTCACTTCGGGGGGATACTGAAGCTTTCTTT. Protein sequence: CSSLRGDTEAFF.

This clone was seen a single time. The CDR3 loop reads CASSLVGSGRRAQYF. The CDR3 DNA follows: TGTGCCAGCAGCTTGGTGGGTAGCGGGAGAAGGGCGCAGTATTTT. The V gene is TRBV5-6, the J gene TRBJ2-3, with 9 bases matching TRBD2. V lost 0 bases and J lost 10; bases outside the gene matches: 9. The CDR3 is 15 amino acids. From germline, CDR1 is SGHDT and CDR2 YYEEEE.